This T cell receptor beta chain was documented in a study of blood T cell repertoires in COVID-19. The wider study: COVID-19 samples from acute and convalescent phases originated in the United States, Italy and Spain. PBMCs, B-cell-depleted T cells, or T cells were the source of the cDNA or gDNA that made up the material.

The J segment lost 2 bases and the V segment lost 4 bases, leaving 6 bases of the junction unmatched. The CDR3 covers 17 residues. Germline CDR1 is KGHSH and CDR2 is LQKENI. In the source study's methods: Nucleated cell counts were estimated from reference gene primer amplification. Assay: immunoSEQ multiplex PCR; the TCRdb copy retains only in-frame clones and omits some. The D gene and trimming were derived from the DNA, and the V and J assignments and clone size from that table. This table has over 50,000 clones, 80% to 90% appearing once. The V and J genes are TRBV18 and TRBJ1-4, with 11 bases aligning to TRBD1. The sequence derives from a man in his sixties with acute or convalescent COVID-19. Source material: peripheral blood. CDR3 DNA: TGTGCCAGCTCACGTGGGACAGGGGGATCGACTAATGAAAAACTGTTTTTT. This gives the protein CASSRGTGGSTNEKLFF.